This TCR beta chain was identified in a study of T cell repertoires in cytomegalovirus infection. Study details: CMV epitopes that were recently identified and HLA-C-restricted were used alongside well-studied HLA-B-restricted ones.

TCRdb re-called the reads through MiXCR, storing one row per CDR3 protein. The sample consists of about 770,000 distinct CDR3 sequences, about 28% of them appearing once. Concerning this clonotype itself: Its antigen is not identified.

The study's findings and limits: Accumulated public TCR beta family frequency recognized individuals carrying CMV together with the relevant HLA.

Trimming removed 2 bases at V and 6 bases at J, with 10 bases between. There are 13 residues in the CDR3. Per germline, CDR1 MNHEY and CDR2 SVGAGI. The sequencing here drew on cultured CD8+ T cells from PBMCs, taken from culture after CMV antigen stimulation. The TCR sequence derives from a human donor in good health (CMV status not recorded). Some clones in this sample may be carry-over from other donors' samples. This chain connects TRBV6-5 to TRBJ1-2; tentatively, D is TRBD1 (5 bases). The CDR3 region has the DNA TGTGCCAGCAGTTACGTGTGGGGGGATGGCTACACCTTC. It encodes CASSYVWGDGYTF.